The 4 T cell receptor beta chains given below trace back to one sample, sequenced in a study of T cells in Graves' hyperthyroidism and ophthalmopathy. RNA transcripts gave rise to amplified TCR beta CDR3 regions. RT-PCR in the first round (using the HTBI primer set) targeted the TCR CDR3. TCRdb redid the calling of the multiplex PCR reads with MiXCR, one entry per CDR3 protein. Of around 700,000 distinct CDR3 sequences listed, approximately 19% were seen once; the top ten hold roughly 17%. The sequenced sample consisted of blood. These receptors were obtained from a woman aged 50 to 60 with Graves' hyperthyroidism that later progressed to Graves' ophthalmopathy.

V is TRBV10-3 and J is TRBJ1-1, with a tentative D call TRBD1 (6 bases). V lost 6 bases and J 1 base, leaving 12 bases between the germline ends. The CDR3 sequence is 14 residues long. CDR1 is ENHRY, CDR2 SYGVKD, per germline. The CDR3 loop is CAIRGGSRNTEAFF. DNA for the CDR3: TGTGCCATCAGGGGGGGCAGCCGGAACACTGAAGCTTTCTTT.

This chain links TRBV14 with TRBJ2-5, with TRBD2 as a possible D gene (6 bases). The V gene lost 0 bases and the J gene lost 4 bases, with 12 bases spanning the gap. CDR1 is SGHDN, CDR2 FVKESK, per germline. The CDR3 covers 15 residues. CDR3 loop: CASSQDHTGRETQYF. The CDR3 DNA sequence: TGTGCCAGCAGCCAAGATCATACCGGGAGAGAGACCCAGTACTTC.

This clonotype occurred a few times. The genes are TRBV6-1 and TRBJ1-5; D gene ambiguous. This CDR3 is 13 amino acids long. V was shortened by 2 bases and J by 7 bases, with 9 bases between the two germline ends. Germline CDR1 reads MNHNS; CDR2 reads SASEGT. The CDR3, as DNA: TGTGCCAGCAGTGAAATCGGGAAGCAGCCCCAGCATTTT. Translating gives CASSEIGKQPQHF.

The chain carries TRBV5-1 and TRBJ2-5, with 8 bases fitting TRBD2. The CDR3 loop spans 15 amino acids. The ends lost 2 bases at V and 5 bases at J; junction bases unmatched: 8. Per the germline V gene, CDR1 is SGHRS and CDR2 is YFSETQ. CDR3 in amino acids: CASSFEAGEGETQYF. DNA for the CDR3: TGCGCCAGCAGCTTCGAAGCGGGGGAAGGGGAGACCCAGTACTTC.